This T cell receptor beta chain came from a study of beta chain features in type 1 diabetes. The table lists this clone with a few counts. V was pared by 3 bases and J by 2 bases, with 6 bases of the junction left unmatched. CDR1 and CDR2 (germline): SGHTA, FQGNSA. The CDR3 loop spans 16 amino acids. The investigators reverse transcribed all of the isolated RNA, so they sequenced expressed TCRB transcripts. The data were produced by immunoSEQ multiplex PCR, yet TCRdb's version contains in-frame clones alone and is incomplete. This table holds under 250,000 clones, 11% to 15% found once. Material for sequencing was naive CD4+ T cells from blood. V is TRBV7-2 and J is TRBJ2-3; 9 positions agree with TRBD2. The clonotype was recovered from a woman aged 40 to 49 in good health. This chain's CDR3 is CASSLRRGGNTDTQYF. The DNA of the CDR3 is TGTGCCAGCAGCTTGAGGCGGGGGGGCAACACAGATACGCAGTATTTT.